The 7 T cell receptor beta chains below come from one sample, sequenced in a study of control samples from healthy donors and cancer patients. Sequencing used immunoSEQ multiplex PCR; TCRdb keeps in-frame clones, though not all of them. The sample lists tens of thousands of clones, roughly nine tenths occurring once. Input material: PBMCs. The receptors originated from a woman aged 45-65 years with colorectal cancer.

The chain links TRBV6-4 to TRBJ2-2; perhaps TRBD1 as D (5 bases). Trimming shortened V by 3 bases and J by 1 base, and 6 bases separated the two germline ends. Germline-derived CDR1 and CDR2 are MRHNA and SNTAGT. This CDR3 spans 14 amino acids. CDR3 loop: CASSEQENTGELFF. The DNA of the CDR3 is TGTGCCAGCAGTGAACAGGAGAACACCGGGGAGCTGTTTTTT.

This clone has only a few counts. The chain's CDR3 is CASLSPGAYEQYV. The CDR3 DNA reads as TGTGCCAGCCTCTCTCCAGGGGCGTACGAGCAGTACGTC. J is TRBJ2-7 and V is TRBV6-5; D is possibly TRBD1 (6 bases). CDR3 length: 13 amino acids. Germline V gives CDR1 MNHEY, CDR2 SVGAGI. The V and J ends lost 8 bases and 4 bases respectively, with 15 bases between them.

The chain combines TRBV11-3 with TRBJ1-5; D remains unclear. There are 13 residues in the CDR3. CDR1 and CDR2 (germline): SGHNT, YENEEA. The V end lost 2 bases, the J end lost 5 bases, and 7 bases lay between the germline ends. CDR3 amino acids: CASSLYGYQPQHF. The DNA of the CDR3 is TGTGCCAGCAGCTTATACGGGTATCAGCCCCAGCATTTT.

The CDR3 loop is CSVAGTGVYNEQFF. The CDR3 bases are TGCAGCGTCGCCGGGACAGGGGTCTACAATGAGCAGTTCTTC. The chain has TRBV29-1 and TRBJ2-1; TRBD1 matches 10 bases. Trimming took 6 bases from V and 3 from J; bases not matched to a gene: 5. This CDR3 has 14 residues. Germline CDR1 is SQVTM and CDR2 is ANQGSEA.

This chain joins TRBV3-1 (or the pseudogene TRBV3-2) and TRBJ1-4, with D maybe TRBD1 (5 bases). CDR3 length: 13 residues. V was shortened by 1 base and J by 5 bases, with 5 bases between the two germline ends. Per germline, CDR1 LGHDT and CDR2 YNNKEL (reference sequence). CDR3: CASSQGGNEKLFF. CDR3 nucleotides: TGTGCCAGCAGCCAAGGGGGGAATGAAAAACTGTTTTTT.

The genes are TRBV6-6 and TRBJ2-2; 9 bases match TRBD1. Germline values: CDR1 MNHNY, CDR2 SVGAGI (reference sequence). The CDR3 is 14 amino acids. V lost 6 bases to trimming and J lost 7 bases; unmatched junction nucleotides: 6. As DNA, the CDR3 is TGTGCCAGCAGCCCACAGGGGGCGGTCGGGGAGCTGTTTTTT. This translates into CASSPQGAVGELFF.

This chain connects TRBV12-3 or TRBV12-4 to TRBJ2-5; D ambiguous. The CDR3 has 12 residues. With 3 bases removed from V and 4 bases from J, the gap between germline ends came to 6 bases. The CDR3: CASSLWGETQYF. CDR3 DNA sequence: TGTGCCAGCAGTTTGTGGGGAGAGACCCAGTACTTC.